This note documents a single T cell receptor (beta chain) sequence. This record comes from a study of blood T cell repertoires in COVID-19. Method: immunoSEQ multiplex PCR; TCRdb's copy keeps in-frame clones and lacks some. The sample carries more than 35,000 clones, around 80% recorded once. The CDR3 consists of 16 residues. Germline lookup yields CDR1 LNHDA and CDR2 SQIVND (reference sequence). V was clipped by 4 bases and J by 0 bases, with 13 bases between them. Sequenced: peripheral blood. This TCR came from a man aged 70-80 years with acute or convalescent COVID-19. The gene calls are TRBV19 and TRBJ1-5, with a possible D match to TRBD1 (6 bases). This CDR3 reads CASSTQGRYSNQPQHF. DNA for the CDR3: TGTGCCAGTAGTACACAGGGTCGGTATAGCAATCAGCCCCAGCATTTT.